This T cell receptor beta chain was found in a study of beta chain features in type 1 diabetes listed by TCRdb under 2018. Context from the whole study: Patients and healthy donors did not differ in mean age, gender distribution, total cell number or subset yield. Regulatory and stem cell-like memory subsets were isolated from only 8 patients and about eight healthy donors, whereas naive and central memory subsets came from all 28 donors. A total of 107,917,701 sorted cells were examined across all samples, and the number of cells per subset was strongly correlated with RNA yield. The study compared the TCRB repertoires of sorted circulating CD4+ T cell subsets in recently diagnosed type 1 diabetes patients with those in matched healthy donors.

Looking up the germline V gene yields CDR1 KGHSH and CDR2 LQKENI. V is reduced by 3 bases and J by 0 bases, leaving a spacing of 8 bases between them. The CDR3 starts with the cysteine, ends with the phenylalanine, and has 14 residues. Only CDR3 DNA is held: 42 bases, read in frame from base 1. Each donor gave one peripheral blood draw, averaging roughly 100 mL, which was collected into heparinised tubes. Using a panel that included CD45RO, CCR7, CD25, CD127, CD95 and CD27, naive, central memory, regulatory and stem cell-like memory CD4+ T cells were sorted on a BD FACSAria II. Every sorted population had a purity above 95%. Right away, PBMCs were isolated by Lymphoprep density gradient centrifugation and were stained directly, with no culture step. Samples were stained and sorted in pairs, with one healthy donor and one patient per experiment, so that batch effects were minimized. Worth noting for this clone: Its target antigen remains unknown. No much larger clone exists at a distance of one base, and base qualities are not known.

Summary of the overall study and its limitations: Because cDNA was sequenced instead of genomic DNA, activated cells with high expression could be over-represented, although the groups did not differ in activation or CD3 levels. A moderate but significant shortening of TCRB CDR3 length was observed in type 1 diabetes patients in all four CD4+ subsets. Fewer insertions and more nucleotide deletions at VDJ recombination sites were observed in patients with type 1 diabetes, implying thymic rearrangement abnormalities. Shorter templates might be favored by PCR, yet because patient and control samples were amplified and corrected together, any such skew would affect both groups equally. Naive, central memory and regulatory TCRB repertoires appeared more similar among patients than among healthy donors. Only small numbers of individuals were included in the HLA sub-analyses, which left unresolved whether HLA type had any influence on TCRB rearrangement.

The entire amount of isolated RNA was reverse transcribed using the High Capacity cDNA Reverse Transcription Kit, so the sequenced TCRB transcripts were expressed ones. Survey-depth immunoSEQ sequencing was performed on stem cell-like memory T cell samples, with an average of around 970,000 total reads per sample. Sorted cells were lysed in RLT buffer, and RNA was extracted using DNase-treated RNeasy Micro or Mini kits according to cell number. To prevent cross-contamination, each cell subset was processed individually, whereas patient and healthy donor samples were processed jointly. The immunoSEQ multiplex PCR was used to amplify TCRB sequences from cDNA, yielding 87-bp fragments that span the CDR3 region. Sequencing of the amplicons was performed on the Illumina HiSeq platform. As for the authors' bioinformatics: PCR bias was corrected computationally using synthetic template baselines, and reads within Hamming distance 2 were collapsed, with unmergeable singletons discarded. Reads were aligned against IMGT so that V, D and J genes, CDR3 length and insertions or deletions at six rearrangement sites could be assigned. Within each subset, clonotype counts were normalized to sorted cell number, and only after that were true diversity and Gini coefficients computed with the tcR R package. The overlap coefficient, calculated on TCRB nucleotide sequences, was used to quantify repertoire sharing. The immuneACCESS repertoire file appears here via TCRdb, limited to in-frame rearrangements. These files lack a portion of the clones; in checked studies, under half of the deficit traces to unresolved V genes, and the cause of the others is not known. V and J calls and clone size are as listed in that table; D and trimming were resolved from the DNA. The sample table records around 99,000 clones; around 40% of these occur just once. Approximately 0.065% of the sample is held by the ten biggest clonotypes.

Sequenced material: stem cell memory CD4+ T cells from blood. The cell subset or site label, as the study defines it: stem cell-like memory CD4+ T cells. This clonotype was obtained from a woman in her late teens or twenties in good health. The chain employs TRBV18 and TRBJ1-1; the D gene remains uncertain. CDR3 protein: CASSPGRLNTEAFF. The base sequence is TGTGCCAGCTCACCGGGCAGACTGAACACTGAAGCTTTCTTT.